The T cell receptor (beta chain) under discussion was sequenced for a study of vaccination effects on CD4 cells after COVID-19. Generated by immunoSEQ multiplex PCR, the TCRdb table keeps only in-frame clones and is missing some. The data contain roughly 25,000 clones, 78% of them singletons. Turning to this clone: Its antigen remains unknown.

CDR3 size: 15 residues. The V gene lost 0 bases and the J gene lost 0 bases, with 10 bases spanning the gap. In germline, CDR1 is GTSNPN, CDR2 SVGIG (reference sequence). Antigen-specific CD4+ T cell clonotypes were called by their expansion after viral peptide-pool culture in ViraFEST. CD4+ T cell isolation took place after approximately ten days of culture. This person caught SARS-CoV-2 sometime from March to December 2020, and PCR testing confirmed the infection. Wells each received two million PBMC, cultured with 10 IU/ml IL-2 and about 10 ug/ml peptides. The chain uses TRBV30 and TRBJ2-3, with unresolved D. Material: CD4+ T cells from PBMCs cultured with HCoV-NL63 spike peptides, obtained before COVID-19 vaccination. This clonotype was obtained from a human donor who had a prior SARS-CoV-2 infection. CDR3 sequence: CAWSVDWPSTDTQYF. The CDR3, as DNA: TGTGCCTGGAGTGTCGACTGGCCGAGCACAGATACGCAGTATTTT.